The 30 T cell receptor beta chains below come from one sample, sequenced in a study. Each CDR3 protein is one row after TCRdb ran MiXCR on the 5' RACE reads. This sample has 35,000 to 50,000 distinct CDR3 sequences, with around 30% found just once. The sequenced sample consisted of tumor-infiltrating memory CD4+ T cells sorted from the breast tumor. Subset given: memory CD4+ T cells, CD4+CD45RO+CD25-. The receptors here all came from a female donor with breast cancer.

The rearrangement joins TRBV7-6 to TRBJ1-2; TRBD1 aligns across 7 bases. Germline V gene sequence: CDR1 SGHVS, CDR2 FNYEAQ. CDR3 length: 14 residues. Unmatched junction bases numbered 7, after V lost 5 bases and J lost 4 bases. The CDR3 spells CASSPGQTSYGYTF. The CDR3 DNA reads TGTGCCAGCAGCCCGGGACAGACTTCCTATGGCTACACCTTC.

This clonotype was picked up a small number of times. The CDR3 end shows no conserved phenylalanine or tryptophan, and so a read error is likely. The gene calls are TRBV20-1 and TRBJ2-1, with D perhaps TRBD1 or TRBD2 (6 bases each). Looked up from germline, CDR1 is DFQATT and CDR2 is SNEGSKA (reference sequence). The CDR3 contains 14 residues. Deletions cut 1 base from V and 7 bases from J, with 14 bases between. The CDR3, as DNA: TGCAGTGCTAGAGGGCAACTAGGGGGGAATGAGCAGTTCTCC. Its translation is CSARGQLGGNEQFS.

By sample fraction, this clonotype is medium-sized. The V and J genes are TRBV4-1 and TRBJ2-5; D may be TRBD2 (6 bases). This CDR3 contains 14 residues. The V gene lost 7 bases and the J gene lost 3 bases, with 15 bases spanning the gap. CDR1 is MGHRA, CDR2 YSYEKL, per germline. This chain's CDR3 is CASKDRGNEETQYF. CDR3 DNA: TGCGCCAGCAAAGATCGGGGGAATGAAGAGACCCAGTACTTC.

The chain is built from TRBV7-2 and TRBJ2-5, with TRBD1 matching 11 bases. This CDR3 is 16 amino acids long. Germline V gene lookup returns CDR1 SGHTA and CDR2 FQGNSA. V shed 6 bases, J shed 5 bases, and the junction held 11 bases outside the gene matches. The CDR3 DNA reads as TGTGCCAGCAGTAGGGGGCCGGGACAGGGGGACGAGACCCAGTACTTC. Translation: CASSRGPGQGDETQYF.

Regarding this clonotype: Just one base apart from a much larger clone, this may be a read error. V usage is TRBV5-1 and J usage is TRBJ1-3; D is unresolved. The germline V and J ends were trimmed by 0 bases and 3 bases, with 13 bases remaining between them. Looked up from germline, CDR1 is SGHRS and CDR2 is YFSETQ. This CDR3 has 16 amino acids. DNA of the CDR3: TGCGCCAGCAGCTTGGCTGCCTCCGGTGGTGGAAACACCATATATTTT. Translation gives CASSLAASGGGNTIYF. The entire variable domain, with the rest obtained from reference TRBV5-1 and TRBJ1-3, is as follows: KAGVTQTPRYLIKTRGQQVTLSCSPISGHRSVSWYQQTPGQGLQFLFEYFSETQRNKGNFPGRFSGRQFSNSRSEMNVSTLELGDSALYLCASSLAASGGGNTIYFGEGSWLTVV.

V and J are TRBV6-7 and TRBJ2-1, with no clear D. TRBV6-7 carries the ORF label, with uncertain function. There are 12 residues in the CDR3. Trimming removed 6 bases from V and 4 bases from J, with 7 bases in between. CDR3 sequence: CASRDGYNEQFF. DNA for the CDR3: TGTGCCAGCAGAGACGGATACAATGAGCAGTTCTTC.

The chain recombines TRBV5-1 with TRBJ1-2; unclear D gene. The V gene's germline CDR1 is SGHRS and CDR2 YFSETQ. This CDR3 comprises 14 residues. Trimming stripped 3 bases from V and 3 bases from J, with 12 bases between. CDR3 residues: CASSSEDGDYGYTF. The CDR3 DNA is TGCGCCAGCAGCTCCGAGGACGGGGACTATGGCTACACCTTC.

This clonotype was seen a handful of times. This rearrangement joins TRBV7-9 to TRBJ1-1; D might be TRBD1 (5 bases). V was trimmed by 1 base and J by 1 base, leaving 10 bases between them. The germline V gene has CDR1 SEHNR and CDR2 FQNEAQ (reference sequence). This CDR3 region has 15 residues. The CDR3: CASSLVGGENTEAFF. DNA of the CDR3: TGTGCCAGCAGCTTAGTAGGAGGGGAGAACACTGAAGCTTTCTTT.

This rearrangement joins TRBV12-3 or TRBV12-4 to TRBJ1-4; a weak D match, TRBD1 (6 bases). V lost 3 bases and J lost 6, with 11 bases in between. The CDR3 is 14 amino acids. CDR3 sequence: CASSFRGGDEKLFF. CDR3 bases: TGTGCCAGCAGTTTCAGGGGAGGCGATGAAAAACTGTTTTTT.

J is TRBJ2-7 and V is TRBV20-1, with 7 nucleotides matching TRBD1. Trimming at V came to 6 bases and at J to 2 bases, leaving 10 bases not matched to a gene. The CDR3 is 14 amino acids. Germline-derived CDR1 and CDR2 are DFQATT and SNEGSKA (reference sequence). This CDR3 is CSASLGRGTYEQYF. DNA of the CDR3: TGCAGTGCAAGCCTGGGCAGGGGGACCTACGAGCAGTACTTC.

Remarks on this clonotype: The junction shows a germline mismatch at one end, possibly a read error. This rearrangement joins TRBV4-3 to TRBJ2-3; 10 bases match TRBD2. This CDR3 region has 14 residues. Germline assignment: CDR1 LGHNA and CDR2 YSLEER. The CDR3 nucleotides read TGCGCCGGCAGCCCGGGACTAGCGCGAAATACGCAGTATTTT. Translating gives CAGSPGLARNTQYF.

The chain joins TRBV28 to TRBJ2-7; 15 bases align to TRBD2. V lost 6 bases to trimming and J lost 5 bases; unmatched junction nucleotides: 8. Germline CDR1 and CDR2: MDHEN and SYDVKM. This CDR3 is built from 16 residues. CDR3 loop: CASRGTSGRLKNEQYF. The CDR3 coding sequence is TGTGCCAGCAGGGGGACTAGCGGGAGGTTAAAGAACGAGCAGTACTTC. The full variable domain, in which reference TRBV28 and TRBJ2-7 provide the parts outside the CDR3, is DVKVTQSSRYLVKRTGEKVFLECVQDMDHENMFWYRQDPGLGLRLIYFSYDVKMKEKGDIPEGYSVSREKKERFSLILESASTNQTSMYLCASRGTSGRLKNEQYFGPGTRLTVT.

The CDR3 DNA is TGTGCCAGCAGCAGGGCTTCCGGGGCCAACGTCCTGACTTTC. This gives the protein CASSRASGANVLTF. The rearrangement joins TRBV9 to TRBJ2-6; D is undetermined. V gave up 4 bases and J gave up 4 bases, with 9 bases separating them. From germline, CDR1 is SGDLS and CDR2 YYNGEE. This CDR3 has 14 residues.

The chain carries TRBV7-8 and TRBJ2-6; no clear D gene. Germline lookup yields CDR1 SGHVS and CDR2 FQNEAQ. CDR3 length: 15 amino acids. Trimming stripped 5 bases from V and 0 bases from J, with 8 bases between. The CDR3 loop is CASSPVYSGANVLTF. Here the CDR3 DNA reads TGTGCCAGCAGCCCCGTGTACTCTGGGGCCAACGTCCTGACTTTC.

Many counts were recorded for this clonotype. The chain carries TRBV15 and TRBJ2-1; 14 bases map to TRBD2. The CDR3 runs 19 residues. Germline CDR1 and CDR2: LNHNV and YYDKDF (reference sequence). Trimming cost V 0 bases and J 7 bases; bases outside gene matches: 11. The CDR3 DNA reads TGTGCCACCAGCAGAGATGCCGGGACTAGCGGGAGAAGTGATAATGAGCAGTTCTTC. Encoded protein: CATSRDAGTSGRSDNEQFF.

This clonotype was recorded many times. The gene calls are TRBV29-1 and TRBJ2-1; 11 nucleotides line up with TRBD1. The V and J ends lost 7 bases and 4 bases, in that order; junction bases with no gene match: 3. Germline CDR1 and CDR2: SQVTM and ANQGSEA. The CDR3 has 13 amino acids. The CDR3 coding sequence is TGCAGCGCAAGGGACAGGGGGTACAATGAGCAGTTCTTC. Its protein is CSARDRGYNEQFF.

The chain is built from TRBV15 and TRBJ2-3; no clear D. The CDR3 is 15 amino acids. The V end was cut by 0 bases, the J end by 2 bases, with 9 bases between. Germline lookup yields CDR1 LNHNV and CDR2 YYDKDF (reference sequence). The DNA of the CDR3 is TGTGCCACCAGCAGAGAAGGGCAGCCCACAGATACGCAGTATTTT. Translation gives CATSREGQPTDTQYF.

This clonotype was recorded a few times. The chain is built from TRBV7-9 and TRBJ1-4; D is uncertain. Germline V gives CDR1 SEHNR, CDR2 FQNEAQ (reference sequence). CDR3 length: 16 residues. V gave up 2 bases and J gave up 0 bases, with 10 bases separating them. CDR3 coding DNA: TGTGCCAGCAGCTTATTGGCCTGGGCAACTAATGAAAAACTGTTTTTT. Its translation is CASSLLAWATNEKLFF.

This clonotype was observed many times. The chain couples TRBV20-1 to TRBJ2-7; no clear D gene. Trimming took off 4 bases at V and 0 bases at J, with 13 bases between the two ends. The CDR3 has 14 residues. The germline CDR1 and CDR2 sequences are DFQATT and SNEGSKA (reference sequence). The CDR3, as DNA: TGCAGTGCTAAGGATTCAGCGCGCTCCTACGAGCAGTACTTC. Protein: CSAKDSARSYEQYF.

This clonotype has a count of ten or more. The V gene is TRBV11-2, the J gene TRBJ2-7; TRBD1 matches 7 bases. This CDR3 is built from 13 residues. After removal of 5 bases from V and 2 bases from J, the junction contained 3 bases not matched to a gene. CDR1 is SGHAT and CDR2 is FQNNGV in the germline V gene. CDR3 loop: CASSLGTAYEQYF. The CDR3 DNA is TGTGCCAGCAGCCTCGGGACAGCCTACGAGCAGTACTTC. The full variable domain, rest sourced from reference TRBV11-2 and TRBJ2-7, is EAGVAQSPRYKIIEKRQSVAFWCNPISGHATLYWYQQILGQGPKLLIQFQNNGVVDDSQLPKDRFSAERLKGVDSTLKIQPAKLEDSAVYLCASSLGTAYEQYFGPGTRLTVT.

As concerns this clonotype: Possible read error: a much larger clone is one base away. V is TRBV12-3 or TRBV12-4 and J is TRBJ1-5; 9 nucleotides agree with TRBD1. CDR3 length: 15 amino acids. DNA for the CDR3: TGTGCCGGCAGTCGCCGGGACAGGGGCAATCAGCCCCAGCATTTT. Protein sequence: CAGSRRDRGNQPQHF.

This clonotype was detected only a few times. This sequence joins TRBV7-9 and TRBJ1-2; D not resolved. Trimming removed 2 bases from V and 4 bases from J, with 11 bases in between. Germline assignment: CDR1 SEHNR and CDR2 FQNEAQ (reference sequence). The CDR3 runs 14 residues. CDR3 in amino acids: CASSLTSSSYGYTF. The CDR3 DNA reads as TGTGCCAGCAGCTTAACAAGCAGTTCCTATGGCTACACCTTC.

This chain connects TRBV7-6 to TRBJ1-4, with D tentatively TRBD1 (6 bases). The CDR3 consists of 17 residues. The germline V and J ends were trimmed by 5 bases and 3 bases, with 19 bases remaining between them. The germline CDR1 and CDR2 sequences are SGHVS and FNYEAQ. The CDR3 sequence is CASSPNKYREPNEKLFF. The CDR3 coding sequence is TGTGCCAGCAGCCCTAATAAATACAGGGAACCTAATGAAAAACTGTTTTTT.

The J gene is TRBJ2-1, the V gene TRBV12-3 or TRBV12-4; the D is unclear. The V end lost 2 bases, the J end lost 5 bases, and 13 bases lay between the germline ends. CDR3 length equals 15 residues. DNA for the CDR3: TGTGCCAGCAGTTTACGGGTAATGATAGACAATGAGCAGTTCTTC. Encoded protein: CASSLRVMIDNEQFF.

This chain connects TRBV20-1 to TRBJ2-3; D gene unclear. Germline V gene lookup returns CDR1 DFQATT and CDR2 SNEGSKA (reference sequence). The CDR3 runs 16 residues. The V and J ends lost 1 base and 0 bases respectively, with 14 bases between them. CDR3 region: CSARVTEVSSTDTQYF. CDR3 DNA: TGCAGTGCTAGAGTTACCGAGGTTTCTAGCACAGATACGCAGTATTTT.

The chain carries TRBV5-6 and TRBJ1-6; a weak D match, TRBD1 (5 bases). V lost 1 base and J 7 bases, leaving 9 bases between the germline ends. The length of the CDR3 is 14 residues. Germline values: CDR1 SGHDT, CDR2 YYEEEE. Here the CDR3 reads CASSLRDRNSPLHF. CDR3 sequence (DNA): TGTGCCAGCAGCTTGCGTGACAGAAATTCACCCCTCCACTTT.

At least ten counts were recorded for this clonotype. The DNA of the CDR3 is TGTGCCAGCAGTTACAGGACGGATCTCGGAGGCTACACCTTC. Amino acids: CASSYRTDLGGYTF. The rearrangement links TRBV6-5 to TRBJ1-2; the D is unclear. V gave up 2 bases and J gave up 8 bases, with 15 bases separating them. In germline, CDR1 is MNHEY, CDR2 SVGAGI. The CDR3 sequence is 14 residues long.

This clonotype was detected a few times. The chain is built from TRBV5-1 and TRBJ1-1; D call uncertain. Germline V gene sequence: CDR1 SGHRS, CDR2 YFSETQ. Between the trimmed V and J ends, which lost 3 bases and 0 bases, there was a span of 12 bases. This CDR3 is 15 amino acids long. The CDR3 DNA follows: TGCGCCAGCAGCTCAGATCCCCAAATGAACACTGAAGCTTTCTTT. It encodes CASSSDPQMNTEAFF.

The chain employs TRBV10-3 and TRBJ2-7; 7 nucleotides line up with TRBD1. Germline V gene lookup returns CDR1 ENHRY and CDR2 SYGVKD. The CDR3 sequence is 16 residues long. Trimming at V came to 4 bases and at J to 4 bases, leaving 13 bases not matched to a gene. The CDR3 DNA sequence: TGTGCCATCAGTGGGACGAGGACAGGTGAGGGTTACGAGCAGTACTTC. It specifies CAISGTRTGEGYEQYF.

The chain has TRBV11-2 and TRBJ1-5, with D tentatively TRBD1 (6 bases). The CDR3 has 15 residues. Between the trimmed V and J ends, which lost 1 base and 7 bases, there was a span of 14 bases. CDR1 is SGHAT and CDR2 is FQNNGV in the germline V gene. The CDR3 DNA follows: TGTGCCAGCAGCTTAGGGGGCGGGGGCCAACAGCCCCAGCATTTT. This codes for CASSLGGGGQQPQHF.